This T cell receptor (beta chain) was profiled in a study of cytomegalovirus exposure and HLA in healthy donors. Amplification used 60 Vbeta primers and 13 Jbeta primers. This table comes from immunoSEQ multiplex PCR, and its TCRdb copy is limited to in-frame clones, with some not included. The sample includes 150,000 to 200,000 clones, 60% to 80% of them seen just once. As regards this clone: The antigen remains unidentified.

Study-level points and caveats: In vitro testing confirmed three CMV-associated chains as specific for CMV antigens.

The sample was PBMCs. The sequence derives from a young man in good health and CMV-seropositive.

CDR3 loop: CASSVGQPYNSPLHF. In DNA form, the CDR3 reads TGTGCCAGCAGCGTAGGACAGCCATATAATTCACCCCTCCACTTT. V usage is TRBV9 and J usage is TRBJ1-6; weak D call: TRBD1 (5 bases). Trimming shortened V by 0 bases and J by 4 bases, and 8 bases separated the two germline ends. Germline assignment: CDR1 SGDLS and CDR2 YYNGEE. The CDR3 has 15 amino acids.